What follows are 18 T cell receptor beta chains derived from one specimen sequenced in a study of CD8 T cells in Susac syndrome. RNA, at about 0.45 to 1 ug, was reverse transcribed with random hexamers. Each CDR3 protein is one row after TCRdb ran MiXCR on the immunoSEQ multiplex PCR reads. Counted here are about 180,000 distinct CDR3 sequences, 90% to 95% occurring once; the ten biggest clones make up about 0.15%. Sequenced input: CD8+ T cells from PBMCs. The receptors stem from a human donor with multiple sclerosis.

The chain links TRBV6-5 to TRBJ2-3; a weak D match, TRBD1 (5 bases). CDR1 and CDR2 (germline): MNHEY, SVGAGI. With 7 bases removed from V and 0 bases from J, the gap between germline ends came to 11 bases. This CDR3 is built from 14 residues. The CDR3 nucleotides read TGTGCCAGCAACGGGCAGGGTAGCACAGATACGCAGTATTTT. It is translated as CASNGQGSTDTQYF.

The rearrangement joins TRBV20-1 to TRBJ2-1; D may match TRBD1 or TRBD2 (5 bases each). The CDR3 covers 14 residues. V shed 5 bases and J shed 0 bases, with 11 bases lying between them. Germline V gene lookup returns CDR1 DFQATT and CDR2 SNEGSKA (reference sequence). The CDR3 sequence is CSAPGRISYNEQFF. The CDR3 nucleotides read TGCAGTGCTCCGGGACGCATCTCCTACAATGAGCAGTTCTTC.

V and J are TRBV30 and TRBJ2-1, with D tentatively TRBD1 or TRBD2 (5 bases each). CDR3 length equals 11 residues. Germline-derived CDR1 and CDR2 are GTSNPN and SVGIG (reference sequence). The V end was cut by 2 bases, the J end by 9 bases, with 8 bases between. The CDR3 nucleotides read TGTGCCTGGAGTCCGGGACCTGAGCAGTTCTTC. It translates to CAWSPGPEQFF.

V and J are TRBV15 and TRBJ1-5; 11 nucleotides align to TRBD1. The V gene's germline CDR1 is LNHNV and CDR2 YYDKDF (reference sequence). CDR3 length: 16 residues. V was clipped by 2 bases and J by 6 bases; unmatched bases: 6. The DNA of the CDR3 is TGTGCCACCAGCAGATCCGGGACAGGGGGTCTTCAGCCCCAGCATTTT. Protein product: CATSRSGTGGLQPQHF.

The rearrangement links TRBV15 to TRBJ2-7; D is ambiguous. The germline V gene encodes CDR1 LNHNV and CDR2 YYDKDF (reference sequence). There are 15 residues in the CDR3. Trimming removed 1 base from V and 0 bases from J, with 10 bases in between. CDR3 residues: CATSRGAASSYEQYF. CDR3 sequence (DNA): TGTGCCACCAGCAGAGGGGCAGCGTCCTCCTACGAGCAGTACTTC.

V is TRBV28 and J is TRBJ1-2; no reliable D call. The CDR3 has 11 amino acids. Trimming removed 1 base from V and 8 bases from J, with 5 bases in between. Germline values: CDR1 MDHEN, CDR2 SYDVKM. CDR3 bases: TGTGCCAGCAGTTTATCGCTGGGCTACACCTTC. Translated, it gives CASSLSLGYTF.

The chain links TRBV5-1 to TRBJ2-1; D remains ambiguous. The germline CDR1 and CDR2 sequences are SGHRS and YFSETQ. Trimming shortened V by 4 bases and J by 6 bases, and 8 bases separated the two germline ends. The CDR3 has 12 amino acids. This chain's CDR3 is CASSPFGNEQFF. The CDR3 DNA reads TGCGCCAGCAGCCCGTTTGGCAATGAGCAGTTCTTC.

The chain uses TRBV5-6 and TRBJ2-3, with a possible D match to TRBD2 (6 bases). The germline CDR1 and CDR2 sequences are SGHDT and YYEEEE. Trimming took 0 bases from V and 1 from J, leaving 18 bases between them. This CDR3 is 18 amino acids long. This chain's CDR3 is CASSLASWRDLGTDTQYF. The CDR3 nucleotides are TGTGCCAGCAGCTTGGCCTCGTGGAGGGATTTGGGCACAGATACGCAGTATTTT.

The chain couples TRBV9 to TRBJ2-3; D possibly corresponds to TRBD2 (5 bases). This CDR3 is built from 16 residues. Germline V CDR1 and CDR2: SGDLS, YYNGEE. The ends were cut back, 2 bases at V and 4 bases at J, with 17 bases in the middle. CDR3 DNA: TGTGCCAGCAGCGTTTCGGGATCCTTGGTGTCAGATACGCAGTATTTT. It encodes CASSVSGSLVSDTQYF.

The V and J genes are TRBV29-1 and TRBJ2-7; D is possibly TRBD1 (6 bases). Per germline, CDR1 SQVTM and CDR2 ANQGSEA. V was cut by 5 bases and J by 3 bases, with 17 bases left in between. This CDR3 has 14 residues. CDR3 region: CSVISQGRDYEQYF. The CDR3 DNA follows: TGCAGCGTTATTTCACAGGGTAGGGACTACGAGCAGTACTTC.

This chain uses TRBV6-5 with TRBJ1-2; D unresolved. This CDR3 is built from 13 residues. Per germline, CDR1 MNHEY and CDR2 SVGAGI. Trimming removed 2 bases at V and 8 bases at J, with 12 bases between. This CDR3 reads CASSYLLAGGYTF. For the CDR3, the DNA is TGTGCCAGCAGTTACCTTTTGGCAGGCGGCTACACCTTC.

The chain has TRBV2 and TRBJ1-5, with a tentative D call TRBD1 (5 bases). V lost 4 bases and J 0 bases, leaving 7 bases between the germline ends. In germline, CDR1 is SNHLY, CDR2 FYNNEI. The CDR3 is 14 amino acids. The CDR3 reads CASSGGGSNQPQHF. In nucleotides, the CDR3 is TGTGCCAGCAGTGGGGGCGGTAGCAATCAGCCCCAGCATTTT.

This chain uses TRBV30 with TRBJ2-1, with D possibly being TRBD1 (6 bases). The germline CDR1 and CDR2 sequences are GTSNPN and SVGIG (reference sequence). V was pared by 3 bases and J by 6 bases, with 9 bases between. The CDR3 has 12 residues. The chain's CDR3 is CAWSEDSNEQFF. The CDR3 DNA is TGTGCCTGGAGCGAGGACAGCAATGAGCAGTTCTTC.

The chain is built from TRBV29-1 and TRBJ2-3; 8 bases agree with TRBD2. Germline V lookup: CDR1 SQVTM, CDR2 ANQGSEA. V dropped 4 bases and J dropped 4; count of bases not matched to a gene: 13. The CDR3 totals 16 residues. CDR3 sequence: CSVAIAGPPIADTQYF. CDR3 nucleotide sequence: TGCAGCGTTGCGATAGCGGGACCGCCCATCGCAGATACGCAGTATTTT.

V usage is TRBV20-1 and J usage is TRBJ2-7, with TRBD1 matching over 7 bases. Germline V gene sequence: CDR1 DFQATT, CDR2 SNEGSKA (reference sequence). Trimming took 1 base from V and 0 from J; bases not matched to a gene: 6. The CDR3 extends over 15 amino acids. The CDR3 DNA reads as TGCAGTGCTAGAGCCGCCGACAGGGTCTCCTACGAGCAGTACTTC. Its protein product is CSARAADRVSYEQYF.

This chain's CDR3 is CASSSSGTDLAGGPGETQYF. The CDR3 region has the DNA TGTGCCAGCAGCTCCTCCGGGACGGATCTAGCGGGGGGGCCGGGCGAGACCCAGTACTTC. The J gene is TRBJ2-5, the V gene TRBV13; 12 nucleotides line up with TRBD2. Germline V CDR1 and CDR2: PRHDT, FYEKMQ (reference sequence). V was pared by 4 bases and J by 5 bases, with 20 bases of the junction left unmatched. The CDR3 runs 20 residues.

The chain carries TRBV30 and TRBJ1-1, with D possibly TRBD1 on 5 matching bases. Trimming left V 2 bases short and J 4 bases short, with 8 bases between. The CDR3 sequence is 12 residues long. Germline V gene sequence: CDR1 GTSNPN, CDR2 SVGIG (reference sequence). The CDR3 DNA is TGTGCCTGGAGTTTGGGGGGCACTGAAGCTTTCTTT. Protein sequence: CAWSLGGTEAFF.

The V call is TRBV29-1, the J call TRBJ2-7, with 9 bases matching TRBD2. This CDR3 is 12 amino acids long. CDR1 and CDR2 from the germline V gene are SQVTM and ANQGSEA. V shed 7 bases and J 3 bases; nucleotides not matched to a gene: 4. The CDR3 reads CSGLAENYEQYF. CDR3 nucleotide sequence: TGCAGCGGACTAGCGGAGAACTACGAGCAGTACTTC.